This T cell receptor (beta chain) comes out of a study of OX40 agonist ivuxolimab in advanced cancers. As for the study in general: Dosing consisted of intravenous ivuxolimab at 0.01 to 10 mg/kg every 2 weeks. Averaging 60 years in age, with a range of roughly 23 to 85, the cohort was approximately 87% male.

This table comes from immunoSEQ multiplex PCR, and its TCRdb copy is limited to in-frame clones, with some not included. The sample yields 60,000 to 75,000 clones, around 90% seen once. With autoimmune disease history or systemic immunosuppression, patients were excluded. With respect to this clone: Its antigen is as yet unknown.

The germline gives CDR1 GTSNPN, CDR2 SVGIG (reference sequence). This CDR3 is built from 12 residues. V was cut by 5 bases and J by 3 bases, with 10 bases left in between. Broader study findings: With doses of 0.1 to 3.0 mg/kg, CD4+ and CD8+ blood T cells had undergone clonal expansion by week 6.

This receptor was taken from an adult with an advanced solid tumor such as melanoma, head and neck, liver or kidney cancer. This chain connects TRBV30 to TRBJ2-5; D perhaps matches TRBD2 (5 bases). The material was CD4+ or CD8+ T cells sorted from blood, obtained in a trial of the OX40 agonist ivuxolimab. The CDR3: CAWRVREETQYF. The DNA of the CDR3 is TGTGCCTGGCGAGTGAGGGAAGAGACCCAGTACTTC.